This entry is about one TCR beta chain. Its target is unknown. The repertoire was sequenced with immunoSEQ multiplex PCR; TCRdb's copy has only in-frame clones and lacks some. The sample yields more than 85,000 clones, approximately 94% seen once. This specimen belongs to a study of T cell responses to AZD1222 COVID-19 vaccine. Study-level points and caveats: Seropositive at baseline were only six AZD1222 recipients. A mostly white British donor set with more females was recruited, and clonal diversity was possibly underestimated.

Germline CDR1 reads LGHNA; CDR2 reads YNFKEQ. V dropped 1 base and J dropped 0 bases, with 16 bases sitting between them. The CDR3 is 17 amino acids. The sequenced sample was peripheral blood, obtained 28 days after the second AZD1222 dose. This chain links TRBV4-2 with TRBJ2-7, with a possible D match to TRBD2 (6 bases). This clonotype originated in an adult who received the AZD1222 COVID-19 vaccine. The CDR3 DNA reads TGTGCCAGCAGCCAAGTTTCCTTTGAGGGACTCTCCTACGAGCAGTACTTC. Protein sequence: CASSQVSFEGLSYEQYF.